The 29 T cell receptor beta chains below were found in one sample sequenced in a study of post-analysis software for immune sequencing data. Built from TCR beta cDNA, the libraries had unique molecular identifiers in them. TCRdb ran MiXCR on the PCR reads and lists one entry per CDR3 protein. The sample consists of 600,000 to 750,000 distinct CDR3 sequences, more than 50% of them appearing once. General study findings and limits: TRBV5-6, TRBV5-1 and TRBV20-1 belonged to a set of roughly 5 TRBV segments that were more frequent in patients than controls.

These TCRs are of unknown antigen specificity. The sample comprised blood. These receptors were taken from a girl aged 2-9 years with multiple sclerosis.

CDR3 sequence (DNA): TGCAGCGTTGAAGCCGGACTAGTGGGAGGGCCTGAGTCTATCGGGACCCAGTACTTC. Its protein is CSVEAGLVGGPESIGTQYF. V and J are TRBV29-1 and TRBJ2-7, with 7 bases identical to TRBD2. The J call is doubtful: the DNA matches TRBJ2-5 better. The length of the CDR3 is 19 residues. The V gene's germline CDR1 is SQVTM and CDR2 ANQGSEA.

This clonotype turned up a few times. The CDR3 DNA sequence: TGTGCCAGCAGTTTAGGGGTGGGTCAGCCCCAGCATTTT. As protein: CASSLGVGQPQHF. This chain connects TRBV12-3 or TRBV12-4 to TRBJ1-5; D not certain. This CDR3 region has 13 residues. V lost 1 base to trimming and J lost 6 bases, with 7 bases between them.

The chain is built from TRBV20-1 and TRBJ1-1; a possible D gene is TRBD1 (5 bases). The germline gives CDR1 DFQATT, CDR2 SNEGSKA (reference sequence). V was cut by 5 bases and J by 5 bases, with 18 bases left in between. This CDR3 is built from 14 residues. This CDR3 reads CSASVEGIGTEAFF. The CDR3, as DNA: TGCAGTGCTTCGGTCGAGGGGATTGGGACTGAAGCTTTCTTT.

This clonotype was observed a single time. CDR3 nucleotides: TGTGCCAGCAGTCCCCAGACAGGGAGTTCCTACGAGCAGTACTTC. Residues: CASSPQTGSSYEQYF. V usage is TRBV12-3 or TRBV12-4 and J usage is TRBJ2-7; the match to TRBD1 covers 7 bases. Germline trimming cut 5 bases from V and 1 base from J; bases unmatched to any gene: 8. The CDR3 has 15 amino acids.

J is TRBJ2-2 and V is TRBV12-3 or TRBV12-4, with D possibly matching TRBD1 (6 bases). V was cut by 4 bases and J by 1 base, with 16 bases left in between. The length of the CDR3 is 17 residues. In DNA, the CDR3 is TGTGCCAGCAGTTCAAAACCGGACAGTTTGAACACCGGGGAGCTGTTTTTT. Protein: CASSSKPDSLNTGELFF.

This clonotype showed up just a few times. The CDR3 nucleotides read TGCAGTGCCCCAGGGGTCTCCTACAATGAGCAGTTCTTC. It is translated as CSAPGVSYNEQFF. The chain is built from TRBV20-1 and TRBJ2-1; D is possibly TRBD1 (6 bases). V dropped 6 bases and J dropped 0 bases, with 9 bases sitting between them. The CDR3 runs 13 residues. Germline lookup yields CDR1 DFQATT and CDR2 SNEGSKA (reference sequence).

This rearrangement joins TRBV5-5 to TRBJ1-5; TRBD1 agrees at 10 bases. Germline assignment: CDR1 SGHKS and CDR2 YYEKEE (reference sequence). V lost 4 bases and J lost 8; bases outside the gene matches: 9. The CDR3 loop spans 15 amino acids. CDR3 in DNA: TGTGCCAGCAGCCCCAGGACAGGGGGAATTGAGCCCCAGCATTTT. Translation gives CASSPRTGGIEPQHF.

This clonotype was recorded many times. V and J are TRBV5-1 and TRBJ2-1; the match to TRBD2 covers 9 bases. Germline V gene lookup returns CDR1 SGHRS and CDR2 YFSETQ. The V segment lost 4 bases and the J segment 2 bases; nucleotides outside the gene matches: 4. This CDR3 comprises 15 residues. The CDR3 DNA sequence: TGCGCCAGCAGCCGCGTAGCGGGAGCCTACAATGAGCAGTTCTTC. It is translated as CASSRVAGAYNEQFF.

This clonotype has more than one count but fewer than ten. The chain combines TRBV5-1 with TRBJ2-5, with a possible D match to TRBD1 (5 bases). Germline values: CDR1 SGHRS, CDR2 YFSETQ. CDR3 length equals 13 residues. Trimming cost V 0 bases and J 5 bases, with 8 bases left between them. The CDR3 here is CASSLGQWETQYF. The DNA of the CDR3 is TGCGCCAGCAGCTTGGGACAGTGGGAGACCCAGTACTTC.

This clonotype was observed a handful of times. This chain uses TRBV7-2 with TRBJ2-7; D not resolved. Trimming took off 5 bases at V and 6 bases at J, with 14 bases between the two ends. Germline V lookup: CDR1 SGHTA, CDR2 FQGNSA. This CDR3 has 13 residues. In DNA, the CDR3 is TGTGCCAGCAGCCTTCAACCGGACGGCGAGCAGTACTTC. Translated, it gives CASSLQPDGEQYF.

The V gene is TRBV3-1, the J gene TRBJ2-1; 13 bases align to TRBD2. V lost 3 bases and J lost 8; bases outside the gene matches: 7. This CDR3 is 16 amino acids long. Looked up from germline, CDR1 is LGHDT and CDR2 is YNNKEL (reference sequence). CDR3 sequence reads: CASSQWTSGSAHEQFF. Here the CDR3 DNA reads TGTGCCAGCAGCCAGTGGACTAGCGGGAGCGCCCATGAGCAGTTCTTC.

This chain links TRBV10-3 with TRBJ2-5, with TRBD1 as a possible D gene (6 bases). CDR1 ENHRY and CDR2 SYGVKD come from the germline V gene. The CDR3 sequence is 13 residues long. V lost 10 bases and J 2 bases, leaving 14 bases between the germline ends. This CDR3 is CATLGQTQETQYF. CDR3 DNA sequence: TGTGCCACCCTAGGACAGACTCAAGAGACCCAGTACTTC.

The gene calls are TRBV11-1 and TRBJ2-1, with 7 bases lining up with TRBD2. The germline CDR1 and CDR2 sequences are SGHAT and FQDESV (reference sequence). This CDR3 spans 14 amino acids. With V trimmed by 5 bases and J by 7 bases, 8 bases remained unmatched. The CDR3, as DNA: TGTGCCAGCAGCGATTGGACTAGTAGGAATGAGCAGTTCTTC. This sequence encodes CASSDWTSRNEQFF.

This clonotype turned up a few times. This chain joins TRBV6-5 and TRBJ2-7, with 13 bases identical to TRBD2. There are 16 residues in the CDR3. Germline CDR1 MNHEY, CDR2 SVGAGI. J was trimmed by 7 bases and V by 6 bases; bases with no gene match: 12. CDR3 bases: TGTGCCAGCAGCCGCCCGGGGGGACTAGCGGGAAGTGAGCAGTACTTC. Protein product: CASSRPGGLAGSEQYF.

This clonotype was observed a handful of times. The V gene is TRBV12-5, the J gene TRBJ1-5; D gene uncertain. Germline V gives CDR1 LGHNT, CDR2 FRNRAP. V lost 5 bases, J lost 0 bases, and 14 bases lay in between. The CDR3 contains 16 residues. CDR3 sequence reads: CASGPDGQPSNQPQHF. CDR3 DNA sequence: TGTGCTAGTGGTCCCGACGGCCAGCCTAGCAATCAGCCCCAGCATTTT.

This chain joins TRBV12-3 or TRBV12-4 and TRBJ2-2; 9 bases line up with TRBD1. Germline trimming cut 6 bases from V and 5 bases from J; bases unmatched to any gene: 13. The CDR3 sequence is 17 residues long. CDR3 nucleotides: TGTGCCAGCAGCTCCGGGACAGGGACGGGGGCAACCGGGGAGCTGTTTTTT. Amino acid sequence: CASSSGTGTGATGELFF.

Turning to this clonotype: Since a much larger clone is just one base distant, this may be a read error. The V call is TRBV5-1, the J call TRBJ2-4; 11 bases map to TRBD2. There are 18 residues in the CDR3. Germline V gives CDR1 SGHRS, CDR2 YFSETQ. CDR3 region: CVSSLYPGTSGSKNIQYF. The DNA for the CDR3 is TGCGTCAGCAGCTTATATCCCGGGACTAGCGGCTCCAAAAACATTCAGTACTTC.

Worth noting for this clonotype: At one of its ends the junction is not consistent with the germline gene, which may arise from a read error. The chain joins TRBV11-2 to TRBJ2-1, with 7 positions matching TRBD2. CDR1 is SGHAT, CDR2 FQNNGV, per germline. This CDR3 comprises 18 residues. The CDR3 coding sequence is TGTGCTAGCAGCTCCCGGGACCCCGGTTGGGACTACCTGGATGGGCAGTTCTTC. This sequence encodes CASSSRDPGWDYLDGQFF.

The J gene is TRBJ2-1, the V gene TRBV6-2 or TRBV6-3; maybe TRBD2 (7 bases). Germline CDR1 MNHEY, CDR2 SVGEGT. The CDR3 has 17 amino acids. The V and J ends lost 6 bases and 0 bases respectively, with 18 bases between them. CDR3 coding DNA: TGTGCCAGCAGCAAAAGGGGGGGGCGAGCCTCCTACAATGAGCAGTTCTTC. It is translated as CASSKRGGRASYNEQFF.

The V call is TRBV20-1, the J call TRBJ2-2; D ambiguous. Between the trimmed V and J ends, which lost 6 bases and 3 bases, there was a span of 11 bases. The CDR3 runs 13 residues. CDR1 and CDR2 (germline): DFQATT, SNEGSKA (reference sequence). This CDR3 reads CSALTDDTGELFF. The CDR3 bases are TGCAGTGCCTTGACCGATGACACCGGGGAGCTGTTTTTT.

This chain's CDR3 is CASTLDRASTDTQYF. The DNA of the CDR3 is TGTGCCAGCACCCTAGACAGAGCTAGCACAGATACGCAGTATTTT. The rearrangement links TRBV12-3 or TRBV12-4 to TRBJ2-3; possible D gene TRBD1, 5 bases. CDR3 length: 15 residues. The ends were cut back, 7 bases at V and 0 bases at J, with 14 bases in the middle.

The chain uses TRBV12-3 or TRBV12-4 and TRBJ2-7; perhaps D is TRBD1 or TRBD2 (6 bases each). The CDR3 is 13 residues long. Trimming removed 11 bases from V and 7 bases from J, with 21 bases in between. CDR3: CACRGGTYNEQYF. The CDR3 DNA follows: TGTGCCTGTCGAGGGGGGACCTACAATGAGCAGTACTTC.

In DNA form, the CDR3 reads TGTGCCAGCAGCTTAGAGGAGCCACCCCTCCACTTT. As protein: CASSLEEPPLHF. The chain links TRBV11-2 to TRBJ1-6; D ambiguous. The germline V gene has CDR1 SGHAT and CDR2 FQNNGV. The CDR3 is made up of 12 amino acids. The V end lost 0 bases, the J end lost 11 bases, and 5 bases lay between the germline ends.

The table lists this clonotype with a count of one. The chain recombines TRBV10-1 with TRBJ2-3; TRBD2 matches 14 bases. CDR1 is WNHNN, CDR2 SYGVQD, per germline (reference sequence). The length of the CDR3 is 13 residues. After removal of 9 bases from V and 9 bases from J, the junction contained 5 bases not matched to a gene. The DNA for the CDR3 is TGCGCCAGTGGGACTAGCGGGAGATGGACGCAGTATTTT. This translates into CASGTSGRWTQYF.

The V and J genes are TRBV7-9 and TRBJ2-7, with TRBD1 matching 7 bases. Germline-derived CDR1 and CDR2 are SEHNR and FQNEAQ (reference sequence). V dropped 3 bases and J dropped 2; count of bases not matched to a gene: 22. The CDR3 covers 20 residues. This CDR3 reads CASSLLPRGQIGGWTYEQYF. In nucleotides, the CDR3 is TGTGCCAGCAGCTTGCTCCCCAGGGGACAGATTGGAGGTTGGACCTACGAGCAGTACTTC.

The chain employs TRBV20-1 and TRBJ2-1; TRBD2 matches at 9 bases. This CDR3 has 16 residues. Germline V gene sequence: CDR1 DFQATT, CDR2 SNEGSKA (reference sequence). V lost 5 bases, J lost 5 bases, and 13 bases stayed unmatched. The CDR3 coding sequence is TGCAGTGCTCGATCACCACAGCGGGGGGCTAACAATGAGCAGTTCTTC. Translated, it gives CSARSPQRGANNEQFF.

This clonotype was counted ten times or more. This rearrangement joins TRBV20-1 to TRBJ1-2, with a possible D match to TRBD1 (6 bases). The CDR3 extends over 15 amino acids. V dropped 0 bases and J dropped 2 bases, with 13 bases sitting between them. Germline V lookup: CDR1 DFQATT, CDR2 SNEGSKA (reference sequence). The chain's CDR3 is CSARDSSQGNYGYTF. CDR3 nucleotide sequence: TGCAGTGCTAGAGACTCCTCACAGGGCAACTATGGCTACACCTTC.

The CDR3 is CASSGGGGASQETQYF. The CDR3 DNA reads TGCGCCAGCAGCGGCGGAGGGGGAGCAAGCCAAGAGACCCAGTACTTC. This chain connects TRBV5-1 to TRBJ2-5; the D call may be TRBD1 or TRBD2 (6 bases each). CDR1 and CDR2 from the germline V gene are SGHRS and YFSETQ. The CDR3 runs to 16 residues. The ends were cut back, 4 bases at V and 1 base at J, with 17 bases in the middle.

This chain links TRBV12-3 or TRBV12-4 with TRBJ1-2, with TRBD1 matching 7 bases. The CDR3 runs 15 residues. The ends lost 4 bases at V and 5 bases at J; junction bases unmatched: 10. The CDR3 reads CASSYVQGLEYGYTF. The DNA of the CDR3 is TGTGCCAGCAGTTACGTACAGGGGTTGGAGTATGGCTACACCTTC.